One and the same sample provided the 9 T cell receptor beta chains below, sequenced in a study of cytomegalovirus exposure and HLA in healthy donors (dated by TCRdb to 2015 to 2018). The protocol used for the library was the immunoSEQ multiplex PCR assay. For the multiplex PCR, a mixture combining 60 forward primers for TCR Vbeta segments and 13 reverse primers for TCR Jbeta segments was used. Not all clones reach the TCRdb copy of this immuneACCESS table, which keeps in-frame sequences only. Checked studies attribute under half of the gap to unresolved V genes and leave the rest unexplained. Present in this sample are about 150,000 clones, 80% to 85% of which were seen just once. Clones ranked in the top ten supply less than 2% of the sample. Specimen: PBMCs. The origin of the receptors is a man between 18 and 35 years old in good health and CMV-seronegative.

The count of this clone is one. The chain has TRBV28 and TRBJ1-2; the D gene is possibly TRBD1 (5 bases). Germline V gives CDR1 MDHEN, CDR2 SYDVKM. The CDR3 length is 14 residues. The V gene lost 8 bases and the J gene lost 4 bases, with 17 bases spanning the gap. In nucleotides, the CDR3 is TGTGCCAGCCAGGTGGGGGGGAAGAGCTATGGCTACACCTTC. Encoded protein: CASQVGGKSYGYTF.

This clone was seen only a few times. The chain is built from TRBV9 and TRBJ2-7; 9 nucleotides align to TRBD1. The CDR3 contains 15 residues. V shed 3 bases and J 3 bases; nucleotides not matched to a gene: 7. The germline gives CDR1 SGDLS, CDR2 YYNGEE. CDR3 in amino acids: CASSEGQGPSYEQYF. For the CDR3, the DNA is TGTGCCAGCAGCGAGGGACAGGGTCCCAGCTACGAGCAGTACTTC.

CDR3 loop: CASSLSGANYGYTF. The DNA for the CDR3 is TGTGCCAGCAGCCTATCCGGGGCTAACTATGGCTACACCTTC. V usage is TRBV27 and J usage is TRBJ1-2; no firm D call. Per germline, CDR1 MNHEY and CDR2 SMNVEV (reference sequence). The CDR3 spans 14 residues. The V end was cut by 6 bases, the J end by 0 bases, with 11 bases between.

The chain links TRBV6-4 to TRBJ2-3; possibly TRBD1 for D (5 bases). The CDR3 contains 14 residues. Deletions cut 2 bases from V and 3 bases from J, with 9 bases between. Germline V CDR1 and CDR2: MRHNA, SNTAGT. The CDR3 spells CASSDRGSTDTQYF. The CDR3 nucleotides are TGTGCCAGCAGTGACAGGGGTTCGACAGATACGCAGTATTTT.

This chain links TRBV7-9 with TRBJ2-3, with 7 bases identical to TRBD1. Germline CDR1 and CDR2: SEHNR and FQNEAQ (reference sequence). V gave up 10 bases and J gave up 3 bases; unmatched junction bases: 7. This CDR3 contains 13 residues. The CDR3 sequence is CATDRVGTDTQYF. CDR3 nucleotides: TGTGCCACAGACAGGGTAGGAACAGATACGCAGTATTTT. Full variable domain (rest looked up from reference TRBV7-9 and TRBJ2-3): DTGVSQNPRHKITKRGQNVTFRCDPISEHNRLYWYRQTLGQGPEFLTYFQNEAQLEKSRLLSDRFSAERPKGSFSTLEIQRTEQGDSAMYLCATDRVGTDTQYFGPGTRLTVL.

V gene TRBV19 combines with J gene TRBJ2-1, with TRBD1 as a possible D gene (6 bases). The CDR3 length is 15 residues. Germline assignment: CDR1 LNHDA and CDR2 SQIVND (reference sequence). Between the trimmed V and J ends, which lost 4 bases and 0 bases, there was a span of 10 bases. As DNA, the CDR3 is TGTGCCAGTAGTACCCCCAGGGGCTCCTACAATGAGCAGTTCTTC. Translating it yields CASSTPRGSYNEQFF.

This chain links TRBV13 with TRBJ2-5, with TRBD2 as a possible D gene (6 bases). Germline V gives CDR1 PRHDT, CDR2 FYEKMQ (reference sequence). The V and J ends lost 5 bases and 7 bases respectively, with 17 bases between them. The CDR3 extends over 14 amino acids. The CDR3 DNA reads TGTGCCAGCAGCAATAGACTAGTTTCAGGGACCCAGTACTTC. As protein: CASSNRLVSGTQYF.

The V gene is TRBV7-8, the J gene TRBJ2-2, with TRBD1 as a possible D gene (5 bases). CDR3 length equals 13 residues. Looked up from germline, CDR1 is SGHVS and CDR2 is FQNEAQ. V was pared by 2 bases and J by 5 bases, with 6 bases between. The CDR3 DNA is TGTGCCAGCAGCTTACAGGGTACCGGGGAGCTGTTTTTT. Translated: CASSLQGTGELFF.

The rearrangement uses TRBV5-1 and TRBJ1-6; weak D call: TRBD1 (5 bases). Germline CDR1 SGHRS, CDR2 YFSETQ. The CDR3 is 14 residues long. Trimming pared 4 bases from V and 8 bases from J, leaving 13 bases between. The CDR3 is CASSGGAGDSPLHF. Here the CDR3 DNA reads TGCGCCAGCAGCGGGGGAGCGGGGGATTCACCCCTCCACTTT. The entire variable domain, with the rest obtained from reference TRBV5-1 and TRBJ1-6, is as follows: KAGVTQTPRYLIKTRGQQVTLSCSPISGHRSVSWYQQTPGQGLQFLFEYFSETQRNKGNFPGRFSGRQFSNSRSEMNVSTLELGDSALYLCASSGGAGDSPLHFGNGTRLTVT.